What follows are 18 T cell receptor beta chains derived from one specimen sequenced in a study of cytomegalovirus exposure and HLA in healthy donors. Use of 60 Vbeta and 13 Jbeta primers characterized the PCR. Sequencing was performed with immunoSEQ multiplex PCR; in TCRdb, only in-frame clones are kept and a portion is missing. The sample lists about 98,000 clones, about two thirds occurring once. The sequenced sample consisted of PBMCs. All receptors derive from a man aged 50 to 60 in good health and CMV-seronegative.

The CDR3 region is CASSRPGVPNQPQHF. The DNA of the CDR3 is TGTGCCAGCAGTCGTCCGGGGGTACCCAATCAGCCCCAGCATTTT. The chain uses TRBV28 and TRBJ1-5; a possible D gene is TRBD1 (5 bases). V was trimmed by 5 bases and J by 3 bases, leaving 14 bases between them. The CDR3 spans 15 residues. The germline gives CDR1 MDHEN, CDR2 SYDVKM.

The V call is TRBV7-9, the J call TRBJ2-7, with a weak D call TRBD2 (5 bases). CDR1 and CDR2 (germline): SEHNR, FQNEAQ (reference sequence). This CDR3 has 16 amino acids. V lost 0 bases to trimming and J lost 2 bases, with 14 bases between them. The CDR3 nucleotides read TGTGCCAGCAGCTTAGCCCACGAGGGCGCAGCCTACGAGCAGTACTTC. As protein: CASSLAHEGAAYEQYF.

Only one count was recorded for this clone. The genes are TRBV5-1 and TRBJ2-1, with D perhaps TRBD1 (8 bases). Germline values: CDR1 SGHRS, CDR2 YFSETQ. V was cut by 7 bases and J by 6 bases, with 20 bases left in between. The length of the CDR3 is 15 residues. CDR3 amino acids: CASAKGGTGLNEQFF. CDR3 coding DNA: TGCGCCAGCGCTAAGGGAGGGACAGGCCTCAATGAGCAGTTCTTC.

V is TRBV7-2 and J is TRBJ1-2, with 9 positions matching TRBD1. The V and J ends lost 4 bases and 5 bases, in that order; junction bases with no gene match: 5. This CDR3 comprises 14 residues. Germline CDR1 and CDR2: SGHTA and FQGNSA. The CDR3, as DNA: TGTGCCAGCAGCTCCGGGACAGGGCAATATGGCTACACCTTC. Translation: CASSSGTGQYGYTF.

The chain joins TRBV9 to TRBJ2-1, with D possibly TRBD1 on 5 matching bases. The length of the CDR3 is 13 residues. V was pared by 0 bases and J by 9 bases, with 10 bases between. Germline V gene lookup returns CDR1 SGDLS and CDR2 YYNGEE. CDR3 nucleotides: TGTGCCAGCAGCGTAGGGCAGGGTAGTGAGCAGTTCTTC. Translation: CASSVGQGSEQFF.

This clone was seen more than once but under ten times. The chain recombines TRBV6-5 with TRBJ2-7; no reliable D call. The CDR3 has 14 amino acids. The germline V and J ends were trimmed by 6 bases and 0 bases, with 12 bases remaining between them. Germline V lookup: CDR1 MNHEY, CDR2 SVGAGI. CDR3 protein: CASSPSAGSYEQYF. The DNA of the CDR3 is TGTGCCAGCAGCCCCTCCGCAGGCTCCTACGAGCAGTACTTC.

The chain combines TRBV7-2 with TRBJ2-1; 8 bases align to TRBD2. V dropped 4 bases and J dropped 9; count of bases not matched to a gene: 11. The CDR3 has 15 residues. The germline V gene encodes CDR1 SGHTA and CDR2 FQGNSA. This CDR3 reads CASSSGLGGWAEQFF. As DNA, the CDR3 is TGTGCCAGCAGCTCGGGACTAGGTGGGTGGGCTGAGCAGTTCTTC.

The chain combines TRBV11-2 with TRBJ2-1; 7 nucleotides match TRBD2. Germline CDR1 reads SGHAT; CDR2 reads FQNNGV. The V segment lost 4 bases and the J segment 7 bases; nucleotides outside the gene matches: 10. The CDR3 length is 15 residues. CDR3 bases: TGTGCCAGCAGCTCAAGACTAGCCCAACCAAATGAGCAGTTCTTC. As protein: CASSSRLAQPNEQFF.

This chain links TRBV7-9 with TRBJ1-3, with D uncertain. Trimming removed 3 bases from V and 3 bases from J, with 6 bases in between. The CDR3 is 13 residues long. The V gene's germline CDR1 is SEHNR and CDR2 FQNEAQ (reference sequence). The CDR3 sequence is CASSFRDGNTIYF. The CDR3 coding sequence is TGTGCCAGCAGCTTTCGGGATGGAAACACCATATATTTT.

The rearrangement links TRBV7-3 to TRBJ2-7; TRBD2 matches at 7 bases. This CDR3 comprises 13 residues. Germline V gives CDR1 SGHTA, CDR2 FQGTGA. V lost 4 bases and J lost 2; bases outside the gene matches: 2. CDR3 amino acids: CASSSGLAYEQYF. The CDR3 DNA reads as TGTGCCAGCAGCTCCGGACTAGCCTACGAGCAGTACTTC. Variable domain in full (rest from reference TRBV7-3 and TRBJ2-7): GAGVSQTPSNKVTEKGKYVELRCDPISGHTALYWYRQSLGQGPEFLIYFQGTGAADDSGLPNDRFFAVRPEGSVSTLKIQRTERGDSAVYLCASSSGLAYEQYFGPGTRLTVT.

The V gene is TRBV18, the J gene TRBJ2-7; maybe TRBD2 (5 bases). The V end was cut by 3 bases, the J end by 3 bases, with 12 bases between. The CDR3 has 14 amino acids. Germline V gives CDR1 KGHSH, CDR2 LQKENI. Written as DNA, the CDR3 is TGTGCCAGCTCACCGAAGGACGGGAACTACGAGCAGTACTTC. Translation gives CASSPKDGNYEQYF.

The CDR3 here is CASSLAPTGWSAGELFF. The CDR3 coding sequence is TGTGCCAGCAGCTTGGCCCCGACAGGGTGGTCGGCCGGGGAGCTGTTTTTT. This sequence joins TRBV5-6 and TRBJ2-2, with 7 positions matching TRBD1. The CDR3 spans 17 residues. Germline lookup yields CDR1 SGHDT and CDR2 YYEEEE. Trimming took 0 bases from V and 6 from J; bases not matched to a gene: 11.

V and J are TRBV5-1 and TRBJ2-7, with TRBD1 matching 8 bases. In germline, CDR1 is SGHRS, CDR2 YFSETQ. With 3 bases clipped from V and 5 bases from J, the junction kept 7 bases outside the gene matches. CDR3 length equals 14 residues. The CDR3 DNA reads as TGCGCCAGCAGCTCGAGCCAGGGGGCCAACGAGCAGTACTTC. Protein: CASSSSQGANEQYF.

The V call is TRBV9, the J call TRBJ2-3; no definite D call. There are 11 residues in the CDR3. With 3 bases removed from V and 7 bases from J, the gap between germline ends came to 6 bases. Germline V lookup: CDR1 SGDLS, CDR2 YYNGEE. The DNA of the CDR3 is TGTGCCAGCAGCGCCTCCTATACGCAGTATTTT. Translation gives CASSASYTQYF.

The V gene is TRBV27, the J gene TRBJ2-3; 9 bases line up with TRBD2. The CDR3 runs 14 residues. CDR1 is MNHEY and CDR2 is SMNVEV in the germline V gene (reference sequence). The V and J ends lost 6 bases and 3 bases, in that order; junction bases with no gene match: 4. The CDR3 DNA follows: TGTGCCAGCAGCGTGGGACTAGCAACAGATACGCAGTATTTT. It translates to CASSVGLATDTQYF.

V is TRBV7-9 and J is TRBJ1-1; D is undetermined. The germline V gene encodes CDR1 SEHNR and CDR2 FQNEAQ (reference sequence). The CDR3 extends over 13 amino acids. Trimming pared 5 bases from V and 2 bases from J, leaving 9 bases between. As DNA, the CDR3 is TGTGCCAGCAGCCGGGATAGCAACACTGAAGCTTTCTTT. Its translation: CASSRDSNTEAFF.

This clone was observed a handful of times. The chain employs TRBV5-4 and TRBJ1-1, with D tentatively TRBD1 (6 bases). CDR3 length: 14 amino acids. Germline V gives CDR1 SGHNT, CDR2 YYREEE (reference sequence). V lost 1 base and J 0 bases, leaving 7 bases between the germline ends. For the CDR3, the DNA is TGTGCCAGCAGCTTGACAGGGATGAACACTGAAGCTTTCTTT. Its protein is CASSLTGMNTEAFF.

This chain connects TRBV10-3 to TRBJ2-7, with 7 bases that match TRBD2. There are 15 residues in the CDR3. Trimming took 7 bases from V and 3 from J; bases not matched to a gene: 12. The germline gives CDR1 ENHRY, CDR2 SYGVKD. In DNA form, the CDR3 reads TGTGCCATCAACCCGGGGGGAAGCAATCTCTACGAGCAGTACTTC. This codes for CAINPGGSNLYEQYF.